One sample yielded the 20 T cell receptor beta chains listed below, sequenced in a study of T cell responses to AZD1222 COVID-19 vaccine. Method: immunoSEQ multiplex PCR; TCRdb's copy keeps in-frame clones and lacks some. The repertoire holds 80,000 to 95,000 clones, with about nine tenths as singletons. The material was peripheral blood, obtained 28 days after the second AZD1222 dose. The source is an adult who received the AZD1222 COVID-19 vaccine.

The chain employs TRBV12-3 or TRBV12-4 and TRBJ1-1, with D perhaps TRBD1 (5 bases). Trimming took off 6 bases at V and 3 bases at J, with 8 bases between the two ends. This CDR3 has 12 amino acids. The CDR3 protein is CASRTEDTEAFF. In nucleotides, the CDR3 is TGTGCCAGCAGGACAGAGGACACTGAAGCTTTCTTT.

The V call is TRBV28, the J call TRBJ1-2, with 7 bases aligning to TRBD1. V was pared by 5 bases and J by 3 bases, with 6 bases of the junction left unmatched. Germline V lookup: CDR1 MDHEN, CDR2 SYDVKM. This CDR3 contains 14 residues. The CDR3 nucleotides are TGTGCCAGCAGTCGTCCCGGGACAGACTATGGCTACACCTTC. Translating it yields CASSRPGTDYGYTF.

The CDR3 DNA is TGTGCCAGCAGTGATCCAGACAGGGGGCACGCCGGGGAGCTGTTTTTT. This sequence encodes CASSDPDRGHAGELFF. V usage is TRBV6-4 and J usage is TRBJ2-2, with 10 bases aligning to TRBD1. V was clipped by 3 bases and J by 6 bases; unmatched bases: 7. The CDR3 is made up of 16 amino acids. Germline CDR1 is MRHNA and CDR2 is SNTAGT.

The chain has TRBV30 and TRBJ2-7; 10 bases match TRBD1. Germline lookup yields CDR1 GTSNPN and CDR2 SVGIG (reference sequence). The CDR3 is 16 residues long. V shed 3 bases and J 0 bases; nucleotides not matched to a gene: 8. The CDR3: CAWSRLTGGFSYEQYF. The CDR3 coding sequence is TGTGCCTGGAGCCGATTGACAGGGGGCTTCTCCTACGAGCAGTACTTC.

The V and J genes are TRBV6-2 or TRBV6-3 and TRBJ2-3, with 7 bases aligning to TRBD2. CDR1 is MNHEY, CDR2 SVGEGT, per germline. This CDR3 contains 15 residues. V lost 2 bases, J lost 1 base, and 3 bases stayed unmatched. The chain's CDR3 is CASSYGGRGTDTQYF. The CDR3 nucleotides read TGTGCCAGCAGTTACGGGGGGAGGGGCACAGATACGCAGTATTTT.

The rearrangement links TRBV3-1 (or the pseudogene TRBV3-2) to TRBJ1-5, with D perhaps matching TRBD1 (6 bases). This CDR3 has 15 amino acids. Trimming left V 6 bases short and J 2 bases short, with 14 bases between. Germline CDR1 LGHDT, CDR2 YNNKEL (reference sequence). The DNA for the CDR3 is TGTGCCAGCAGTCCACAGGGTACAGGCAATCAGCCCCAGCATTTT. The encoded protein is CASSPQGTGNQPQHF.

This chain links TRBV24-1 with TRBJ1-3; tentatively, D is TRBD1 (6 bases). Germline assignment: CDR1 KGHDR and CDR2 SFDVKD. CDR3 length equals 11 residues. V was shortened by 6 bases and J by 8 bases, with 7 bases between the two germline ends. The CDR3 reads CATSNRDTIYF. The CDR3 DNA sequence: TGTGCCACCAGTAACAGGGACACCATATATTTT.

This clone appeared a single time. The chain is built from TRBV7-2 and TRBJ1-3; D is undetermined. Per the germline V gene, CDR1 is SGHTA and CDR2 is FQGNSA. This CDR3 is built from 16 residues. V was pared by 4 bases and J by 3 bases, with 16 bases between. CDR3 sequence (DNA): TGTGCCAGCAGCTACCCGTCGAGGGTTTATGGAAACACCATATATTTT. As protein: CASSYPSRVYGNTIYF.

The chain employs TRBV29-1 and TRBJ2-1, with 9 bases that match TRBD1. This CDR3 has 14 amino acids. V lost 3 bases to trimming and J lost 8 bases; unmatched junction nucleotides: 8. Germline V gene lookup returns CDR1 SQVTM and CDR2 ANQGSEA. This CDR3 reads CSVDPGTGTDEQFF. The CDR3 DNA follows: TGCAGCGTTGACCCCGGGACAGGGACAGATGAGCAGTTCTTC.

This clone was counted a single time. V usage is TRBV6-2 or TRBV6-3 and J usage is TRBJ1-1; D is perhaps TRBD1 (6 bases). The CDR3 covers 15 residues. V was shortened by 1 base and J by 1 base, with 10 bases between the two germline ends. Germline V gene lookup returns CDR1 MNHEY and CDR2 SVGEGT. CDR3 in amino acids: CASSYWGAQNTEAFF. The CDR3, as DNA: TGTGCCAGCAGTTACTGGGGGGCGCAGAACACTGAAGCTTTCTTT.

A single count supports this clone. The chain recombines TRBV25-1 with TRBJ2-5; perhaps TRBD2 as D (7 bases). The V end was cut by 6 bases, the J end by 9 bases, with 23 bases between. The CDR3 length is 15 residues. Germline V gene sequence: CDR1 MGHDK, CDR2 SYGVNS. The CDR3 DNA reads TGTGCCAGCAGACCTCAGAACGTAGGGAGGGGGGCCCAGTACTTC. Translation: CASRPQNVGRGAQYF.

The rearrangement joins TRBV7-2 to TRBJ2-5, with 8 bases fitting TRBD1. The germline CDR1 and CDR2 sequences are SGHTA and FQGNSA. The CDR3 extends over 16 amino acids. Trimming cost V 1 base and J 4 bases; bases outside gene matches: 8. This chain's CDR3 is CASSLGTGRATETQYF. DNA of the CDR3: TGTGCCAGCAGCTTAGGGACAGGGCGGGCTACAGAGACCCAGTACTTC.

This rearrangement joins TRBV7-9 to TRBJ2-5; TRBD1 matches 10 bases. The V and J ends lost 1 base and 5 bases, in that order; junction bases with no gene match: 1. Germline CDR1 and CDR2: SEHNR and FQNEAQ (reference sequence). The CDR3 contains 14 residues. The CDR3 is CASSLGTGGETQYF. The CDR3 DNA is TGTGCCAGCAGCTTAGGGACAGGGGGGGAGACCCAGTACTTC.

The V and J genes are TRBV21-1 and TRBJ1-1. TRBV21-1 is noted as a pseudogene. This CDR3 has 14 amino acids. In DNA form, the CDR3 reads TGTGCCAGCAGCAAATGGGAGGGGAGCACTGAAGCTTTCTTT. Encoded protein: CASSKWEGSTEAFF.

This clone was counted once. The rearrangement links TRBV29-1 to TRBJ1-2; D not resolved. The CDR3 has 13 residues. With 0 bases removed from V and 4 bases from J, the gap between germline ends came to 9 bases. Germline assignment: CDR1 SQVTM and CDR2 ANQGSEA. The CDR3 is CSVEDLLLYGYTF. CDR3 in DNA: TGCAGCGTTGAAGATCTACTGCTCTATGGCTACACCTTC.

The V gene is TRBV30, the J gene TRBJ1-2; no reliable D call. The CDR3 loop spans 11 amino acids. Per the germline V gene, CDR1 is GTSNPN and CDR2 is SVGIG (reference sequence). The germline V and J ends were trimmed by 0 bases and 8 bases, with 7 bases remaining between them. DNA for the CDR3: TGTGCCTGGAGTGTTGGAGGCGGCTACACCTTC. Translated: CAWSVGGGYTF.

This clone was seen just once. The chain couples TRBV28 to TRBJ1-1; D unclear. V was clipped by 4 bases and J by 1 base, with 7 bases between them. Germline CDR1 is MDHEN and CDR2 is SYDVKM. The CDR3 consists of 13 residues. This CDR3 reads CASSSHRNTEAFF. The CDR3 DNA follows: TGTGCCAGCAGTTCCCACAGGAACACTGAAGCTTTCTTT. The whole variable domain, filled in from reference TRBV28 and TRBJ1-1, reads DVKVTQSSRYLVKRTGEKVFLECVQDMDHENMFWYRQDPGLGLRLIYFSYDVKMKEKGDIPEGYSVSREKKERFSLILESASTNQTSMYLCASSSHRNTEAFFGQGTRLTVV.

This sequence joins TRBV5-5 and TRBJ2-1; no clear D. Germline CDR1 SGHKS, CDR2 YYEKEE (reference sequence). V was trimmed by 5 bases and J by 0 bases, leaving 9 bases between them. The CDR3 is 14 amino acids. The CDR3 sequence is CASSFLSSYNEQFF. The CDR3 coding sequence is TGTGCCAGCAGTTTTCTCAGCTCCTACAATGAGCAGTTCTTC.

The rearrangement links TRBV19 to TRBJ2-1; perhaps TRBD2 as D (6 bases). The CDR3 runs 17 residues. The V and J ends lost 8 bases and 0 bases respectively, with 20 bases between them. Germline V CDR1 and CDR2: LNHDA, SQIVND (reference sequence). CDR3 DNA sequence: TGTGCCAGTTCAAAAGGCGCCGGGACTGGCTCCTACAATGAGCAGTTCTTC. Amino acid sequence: CASSKGAGTGSYNEQFF.

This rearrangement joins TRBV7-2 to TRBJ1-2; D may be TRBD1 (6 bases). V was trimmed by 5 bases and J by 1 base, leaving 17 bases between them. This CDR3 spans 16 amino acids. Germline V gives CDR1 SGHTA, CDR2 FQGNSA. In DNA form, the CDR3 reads TGTGCCAGCAGCAATCGACAAATGGACAGTAACTATGGCTACACCTTC. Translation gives CASSNRQMDSNYGYTF.